The TCR beta chain described here comes from a study of T cells in Graves' hyperthyroidism and ophthalmopathy. Study-level points and caveats: Most expanded thyroid clonotypes above 0.001 also appeared in blood.

The CDR3 runs 14 residues. V trimming: 6 bases; J trimming: 2 bases; junction bases outside the gene matches: 6. The source material, RNA transcripts, was used to amplify TCR beta CDR3 regions. In the first-round RT-PCR of the TCR CDR3, the HTBI primer set was used. TCRdb called the multiplex PCR reads again in MiXCR, with one record for every CDR3 protein. The top ten hold 3% to 4% of the sample, which has a few hundred thousand distinct CDR3 sequences, roughly a sixth seen once. A few counts support this clonotype. The antigen remains unidentified. This clonotype was obtained from a woman aged 40 to 49 with Graves' ophthalmopathy. The chain couples TRBV12-3 or TRBV12-4 to TRBJ2-5; 7 bases match TRBD2. The sample taken for sequencing was blood. CDR3 sequence reads: CASRSAGRQETQYF. Here the CDR3 DNA reads TGTGCCAGCAGGTCAGCGGGGAGGCAAGAGACCCAGTACTTC.